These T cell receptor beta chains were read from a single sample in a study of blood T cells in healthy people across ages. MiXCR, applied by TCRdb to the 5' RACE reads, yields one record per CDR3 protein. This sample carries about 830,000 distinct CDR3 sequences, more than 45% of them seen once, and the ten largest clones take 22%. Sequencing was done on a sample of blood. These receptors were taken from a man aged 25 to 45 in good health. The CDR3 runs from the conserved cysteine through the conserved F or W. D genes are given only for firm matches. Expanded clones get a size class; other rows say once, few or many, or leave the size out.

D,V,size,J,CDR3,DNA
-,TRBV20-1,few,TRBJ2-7,CSARDLIGGRYEQYF,TGCAGTGCTAGAGATCTTATCGGGGGAAGGTACGAGCAGTACTTC
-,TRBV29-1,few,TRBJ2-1,CSVGGPYNEQFF,TGCAGCGTTGGGGGACCCTACAATGAGCAGTTCTTC
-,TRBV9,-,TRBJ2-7,CASSVTSYNEQYF,TGTGCCAGCAGCGTAACGAGTTACAATGAGCAGTACTTC
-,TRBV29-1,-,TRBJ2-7,CSVDEAGAYEQYF,TGCAGCGTTGATGAAGCAGGGGCCTACGAGCAGTACTTC
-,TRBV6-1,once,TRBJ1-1,CASSERRDTGEAFF,TGTGCCAGCAGTGAAAGGAGGGATACGGGCGAAGCTTTCTTT
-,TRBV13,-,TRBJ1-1,CASSPPPAGRNTEAFF,TGTGCCAGCAGCCCACCCCCCGCGGGGCGGAACACTGAAGCTTTCTTT
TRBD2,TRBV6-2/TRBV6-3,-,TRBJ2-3,CASSPGLAGYTDTQYF,TGTGCCAGCAGTCCCGGTCTAGCGGGCTACACAGATACGCAGTATTTT
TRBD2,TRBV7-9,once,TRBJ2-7,CASSSAPTSGTTKSSYEQYF,TGTGCCAGCAGCTCAGCCCCGACTAGCGGGACTACGAAAAGCTCCTACGAGCAGTACTTC
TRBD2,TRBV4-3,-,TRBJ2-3,CASSPAGEDTQYF,TGCGCCAGCAGCCCAGCGGGAGAGGATACGCAGTATTTT
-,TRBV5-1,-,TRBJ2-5,CASSFLLGDQETQYF,TGCGCCAGCAGCTTCCTCCTAGGCGACCAAGAGACCCAGTACTTC
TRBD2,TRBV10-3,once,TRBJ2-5,CAIRSSSGGQETQYF,TGTGCCATCAGATCCTCTAGCGGGGGACAAGAGACCCAGTACTTC
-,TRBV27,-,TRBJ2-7,CDSIGGGGDEQYF,TGTGACAGTATAGGTGGGGGAGGCGACGAGCAGTACTTC
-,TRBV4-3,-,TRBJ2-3,CASSQEAPGYTDTQYF,TGCGCCAGCAGCCAAGAGGCGCCGGGGTACACAGATACGCAGTATTTT
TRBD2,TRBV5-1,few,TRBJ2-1,CASSLPGGPVEQFF,TGCGCCAGCAGCTTGCCGGGGGGGCCCGTTGAGCAGTTCTTC
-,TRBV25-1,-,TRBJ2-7,CASSAYNEQYF,TGTGCCAGCAGTGCTTACAATGAGCAGTACTTC
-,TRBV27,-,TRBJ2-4,CASSPDSILKNIQYF,TGTGCCAGCAGTCCCGACAGTATCCTAAAGAACATTCAGTACTTC
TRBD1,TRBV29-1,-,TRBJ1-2,CSVEKGAGGNGYTF,TGCAGCGTTGAAAAAGGAGCAGGGGGAAATGGCTACACCTTC
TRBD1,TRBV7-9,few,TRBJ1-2,CASSSTGTANYGYTF,TGTGCCAGCAGCTCCACCGGGACAGCCAACTATGGCTACACCTTC
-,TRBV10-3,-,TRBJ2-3,CAIKSSGEDTQYF,TGTGCAATCAAAAGCTCGGGGGAGGATACGCAGTATTTT
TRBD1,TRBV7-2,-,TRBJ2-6,CASSPDRVSGANVLTF,TGTGCCAGCAGCCCGGACAGGGTTTCTGGGGCCAACGTCCTGACTTTC
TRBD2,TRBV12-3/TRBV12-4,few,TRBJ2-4,CASSFPTSGGTTLREQYF,TGTGCCAGCAGTTTTCCCACTAGCGGGGGGACAACTTTGCGTGAGCAGTACTTC
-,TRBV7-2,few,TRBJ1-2,CASSLGVGPYGYTF,TGTGCCAGCAGCTTAGGTGTTGGACCTTATGGCTACACCTTC
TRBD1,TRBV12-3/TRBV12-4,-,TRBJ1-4,CASRGQGGSEELFF,TGTGCCAGCAGGGGACAGGGAGGGAGTGAAGAACTGTTTTTT
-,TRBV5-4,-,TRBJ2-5,CASSLGATVQETQYF,TGTGCCAGCAGCTTGGGGGCGACAGTTCAAGAGACCCAGTACTTC
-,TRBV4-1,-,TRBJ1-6,CASSHGQTNSPLHF,TGCGCCAGCAGCCACGGACAGACCAATTCACCCCTCCACTTT
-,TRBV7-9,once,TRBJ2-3,CASSARTGPPDTQYF,TGTGCCAGCAGCGCCAGGACGGGGCCCCCGGATACGCAGTATTTT
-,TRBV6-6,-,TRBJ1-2,CASTHPLANYGYTF,TGTGCCAGCACCCATCCGCTCGCGAACTATGGCTACACCTTC
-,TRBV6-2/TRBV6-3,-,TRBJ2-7,CASSHRVGSREQYF,TGTGCCAGCAGTCACAGGGTTGGAAGCCGCGAGCAGTACTTC